This T cell receptor beta chain was sequenced for a study of T-cell reconstitution after alpha-beta-depleted transplantation in children. Notes on the study in general: By about two months after transplant, alpha-beta T cells reportedly arose from several hundred graft clones that had expanded.

The authors prepared the TCRbeta library with unique molecular identifiers. TCRdb itself ran the PCR reads through MiXCR, one entry per CDR3 protein. The sample includes 45,000 to 60,000 distinct CDR3 sequences, under 60% of them seen just once. Worth noting for this clonotype: The target antigen is unknown.

The source is a boy younger than two with SCID, due to receive a stem cell transplant. This specimen was peripheral blood, taken before TCRalphabeta/CD19-depleted stem cell transplant.

CDR3 amino acids: CAISELETGISGANVLTF. CDR3 nucleotides: TGTGCCATCAGTGAGCTTGAGACAGGGATCTCTGGGGCCAACGTCCTGACTTTC. V is TRBV10-3 and J is TRBJ2-6, with 7 bases matching TRBD1. V was pared by 2 bases and J by 0 bases, with 7 bases of the junction left unmatched. The CDR3 consists of 18 residues. Germline values: CDR1 ENHRY, CDR2 SYGVKD.